The rows below give T cell receptor beta chains drawn from one sample of a study of shared clonotypes between healthy human individuals. Using immunoSEQ multiplex PCR, the repertoire was profiled, and TCRdb retains in-frame clones only, with some absent. The repertoire includes some 2.3 million clones, approximately 93% of them detected once, and 0.39% sits in the top ten. The specimen sequenced was naive CD4+ T cells from PBMCs. All receptors derive from a man between 18 and 29 years old in good health. Some clones in this sample may be carry-over from other donors' samples. Each CDR3 is given with its conserved first and last residue. The order of the fields is D gene, J gene, clone size, V gene, CDR3 protein, CDR3 DNA. The D gene is left open where the match is weak. Size values are once, few and many counts, or a class for expanded clones, and some rows have none.

NA	TRBJ1-1	NA	TRBV5-1	CASSLDRLNTEAFF	TGCGCCAGCAGCTTAGACCGGCTGAACACTGAAGCTTTCTTT
NA	TRBJ1-1	NA	TRBV2	CASTLASTEAFF	TGTGCCAGCACTTTGGCTTCCACTGAAGCTTTCTTT
NA	TRBJ2-1	NA	TRBV4-1	CASSHPGLGSYNEQFF	TGCGCCAGCAGCCACCCGGGGCTCGGCTCCTACAATGAGCAGTTCTTC
NA	TRBJ2-7	NA	TRBV28	CASSSPGRWQYF	TGTGCCAGCAGTTCCCCAGGACGTTGGCAGTACTTC
TRBD1	TRBJ2-7	NA	TRBV12-5	CASGVPRTGGEAYEQYF	TGTGCTAGTGGTGTCCCACGGACAGGGGGCGAAGCCTACGAGCAGTACTTC
TRBD1	TRBJ2-7	NA	TRBV5-1	CASSRDRASYEQYF	TGCGCCAGCAGCCGCGACAGGGCCTCCTACGAGCAGTACTTC
NA	TRBJ1-1	NA	TRBV18	CASSPRGVGNTEAFF	TGTGCCAGCTCACCAAGGGGGGTGGGGAACACTGAAGCTTTCTTT
TRBD1	TRBJ2-5	NA	TRBV27	CASSPLQGASWETQYF	TGTGCCAGCAGTCCGCTACAGGGGGCTAGTTGGGAGACCCAGTACTTC
TRBD2	TRBJ2-3	once	TRBV28	CASSFSREGPDTQYF	TGTGCCAGCAGTTTCTCGCGGGAGGGCCCAGATACGCAGTATTTT
NA	TRBJ2-7	NA	TRBV2	CASNEPPRVYEQYF	TGTGCCAGCAACGAGCCCCCGAGGGTCTACGAGCAGTACTTC
NA	TRBJ1-5	NA	TRBV2	CASRRGVNEPQHF	TGTGCCAGCAGGCGAGGGGTCAACGAGCCCCAGCATTTT
NA	TRBJ2-1	NA	TRBV2	CASSLDREQFF	TGTGCCAGCAGTTTAGACCGAGAGCAGTTCTTC
TRBD2	TRBJ2-1	NA	TRBV5-1	CASSLEGGRANEQFF	TGCGCCAGCAGCTTGGAGGGTGGGAGGGCCAATGAGCAGTTCTTC
TRBD2	TRBJ2-3	NA	TRBV18	CASSATSVDTDTQYF	TGTGCCAGCTCAGCAACTAGCGTGGATACAGATACGCAGTATTTT
NA	TRBJ1-4	NA	TRBV7-9	CASSWLLVGKLFF	TGTGCCAGCAGCTGGCTACTAGTTGGAAAACTGTTTTTT
NA	TRBJ2-7	NA	TRBV5-1	CASSPNPRNREQYF	TGCGCCAGCAGCCCTAACCCGCGGAACCGGGAGCAGTACTTC
NA	TRBJ2-7	NA	TRBV18	CASSPAVRDNPYEQYF	TGTGCCAGCTCACCGGCAGTCCGGGACAACCCCTACGAGCAGTACTTC
NA	TRBJ2-3	NA	TRBV28	CASSGLGTGTDTQYF	TGTGCCAGCAGTGGACTGGGGACGGGCACAGATACGCAGTATTTT
NA	TRBJ2-1	NA	TRBV5-1	CASSLALEGGEQFF	TGCGCCAGCAGCTTGGCCTTGGAGGGTGGAGAGCAGTTCTTC
NA	TRBJ1-2	NA	TRBV6-1	CASSEADAASGYGYTF	TGTGCCAGCAGTGAAGCGGATGCAGCGAGTGGCTATGGCTACACCTTC
NA	TRBJ2-1	once	TRBV6-4	CASPPGLAFNEQFF	TGTGCCAGCCCACCTGGGCTAGCGTTCAATGAGCAGTTCTTC
TRBD2	TRBJ2-3	NA	TRBV7-9	CASSPELAGALDTQYF	TGTGCCAGCAGCCCCGAACTAGCGGGAGCGCTAGATACGCAGTATTTT
NA	TRBJ1-2	NA	TRBV7-6	CASSLTGDYGYTF	TGTGCCAGCAGCTTGACCGGGGACTATGGCTACACCTTC
TRBD1	TRBJ1-1	NA	TRBV29-1	CSAIGTGDTEAFF	TGCAGCGCAATCGGGACAGGGGACACTGAAGCTTTCTTT
TRBD1	TRBJ2-7	NA	TRBV4-1	CASSHGDRLPYEQYF	TGCGCCAGCAGCCACGGGGACAGGCTCCCCTACGAGCAGTACTTC
TRBD1	TRBJ1-1	NA	TRBV7-2	CASSSTPGQGAQAFF	TGTGCCAGCAGCTCCACGCCGGGACAGGGGGCGCAAGCTTTCTTT
TRBD2	TRBJ2-7	NA	TRBV11-2	CASSSLVKREGQGEQYF	TGTGCCAGCAGCTCCCTCGTCAAGCGGGAGGGCCAGGGTGAGCAGTACTTC
NA	TRBJ1-6	NA	TRBV28	CASSLYSSPLHF	TGTGCCAGCAGTTTATACAGTTCACCCCTCCACTTT
TRBD2	TRBJ2-3	NA	TRBV6-1	CASSEWASGRDTQYF	TGTGCCAGCAGTGAATGGGCTAGCGGGAGAGATACGCAGTATTTT
NA	TRBJ1-1	NA	TRBV5-6	CASSRALIPEAFF	TGTGCCAGCAGCAGGGCACTGATCCCTGAAGCTTTCTTT
NA	TRBJ2-5	NA	TRBV5-1	CASSLVGLQETQYF	TGCGCCAGCAGCTTGGTGGGCCTGCAAGAGACCCAGTACTTC
NA	TRBJ1-1	NA	TRBV5-1	CASSLKGGGTEAFF	TGCGCCAGCAGCCTAAAGGGTGGAGGCACTGAAGCTTTCTTT
TRBD2	TRBJ2-5	once	TRBV29-1	CSSQAGGRETQYF	TGCAGCTCCCAGGCGGGAGGTCGAGAGACCCAGTACTTC
NA	TRBJ2-7	NA	TRBV19	CASSIFRGSSYEQYF	TGTGCCAGTAGTATCTTCAGGGGAAGCTCCTACGAGCAGTACTTC
TRBD2	TRBJ2-3	NA	TRBV5-1	CASSPTSGRAGDTQYF	TGCGCCAGCTCACCAACCAGCGGGAGGGCTGGAGATACGCAGTATTTT
NA	TRBJ2-3	NA	TRBV29-1	CSVAPIADTQYF	TGCAGCGTTGCCCCTATCGCAGATACGCAGTATTTT
TRBD2	TRBJ2-3	NA	TRBV10-3	CAISERWRETDSTQYF	TGTGCCATCAGTGAGAGGTGGCGGGAGACGGATAGTACGCAGTATTTT
NA	TRBJ1-5	few	TRBV10-3	CATGPDQPQHF	TGTGCCACAGGGCCGGATCAGCCCCAGCATTTT
NA	TRBJ2-2	NA	TRBV2	CASSEEALRMGTGELFF	TGTGCCAGCAGTGAAGAGGCCTTGAGGATGGGCACCGGGGAGCTGTTTTTT
TRBD2	TRBJ2-3	NA	TRBV6-4	CASSPRGGRADTQYF	TGTGCCAGCAGCCCCCGAGGCGGGAGAGCAGATACGCAGTATTTT
NA	TRBJ2-5	NA	TRBV7-8	CASSPRQWEETQYF	TGTGCCAGCAGCCCCCGACAGTGGGAAGAGACCCAGTACTTC
TRBD1	TRBJ1-2	NA	TRBV18	CASSPGQGNYGYTF	TGTGCCAGCTCACCCGGACAGGGTAACTATGGCTACACCTTC
NA	TRBJ2-6	NA	TRBV9	CASSVESLGANVLTF	TGTGCCAGCAGCGTAGAGTCCCTCGGGGCCAACGTCCTGACTTTC
TRBD2	TRBJ2-7	NA	TRBV2	CASSGTSGAYEQYF	TGTGCCAGCAGTGGGACTAGCGGGGCCTACGAGCAGTACTTC
NA	TRBJ2-3	NA	TRBV7-2	CASSLGGGRTDTQYF	TGTGCCAGCAGCTTAGGCGGGGGCAGGACAGATACGCAGTATTTT
NA	TRBJ1-2	NA	TRBV9	CASSVGESYTF	TGTGCCAGCAGCGTGGGGGAGAGCTACACCTTC
NA	TRBJ2-3	NA	TRBV6-1	CASTRTSSTDTQYF	TGTGCCAGCACCAGGACGTCTAGCACAGATACGCAGTATTTT
TRBD2	TRBJ2-7	NA	TRBV5-1	CASSLGGGDEQYF	TGCGCCAGCAGCTTGGGTGGGGGGGACGAGCAGTACTTC
NA	TRBJ1-1	NA	TRBV19	CASTDGGRGSDTEAFF	TGTGCCAGTACCGATGGCGGCAGGGGATCTGACACTGAAGCTTTCTTT
TRBD1	TRBJ1-2	NA	TRBV2	CASHRGKLTGGFGYTF	TGTGCCAGCCACAGGGGGAAGCTGACAGGGGGCTTTGGCTACACCTTC
NA	TRBJ2-5	NA	TRBV7-8	CASSPPSFVGETQYF	TGTGCCAGCAGCCCGCCCAGTTTCGTGGGAGAGACCCAGTACTTC
NA	TRBJ1-5	NA	TRBV28	CASSLGGLSNQPQHF	TGTGCCAGCAGTTTAGGAGGTCTTAGCAATCAGCCCCAGCATTTT
NA	TRBJ1-5	NA	TRBV30	CAWSVRPGNQPQHF	TGTGCCTGGAGTGTAAGGCCGGGCAATCAGCCCCAGCATTTT
NA	TRBJ2-5	NA	TRBV19	CASSIGGQETQYF	TGTGCCAGTAGCATCGGCGGTCAAGAGACCCAGTACTTC
NA	TRBJ2-6	NA	TRBV19	CASNLAGRSASGSGANVLTF	TGTGCCAGTAACCTTGCGGGGAGGAGCGCGTCGGGCTCTGGGGCCAACGTCCTGACTTTC
NA	TRBJ2-3	NA	TRBV5-1	CASRPTGVGTDTQYF	TGCGCCAGCAGACCCACGGGAGTTGGCACAGATACGCAGTATTTT
NA	TRBJ1-1	NA	TRBV5-1	CASSLFPRGTYGAEAFF	TGCGCCAGCAGCTTGTTCCCTCGGGGGACTTATGGGGCTGAAGCTTTCTTT
NA	TRBJ1-1	NA	TRBV4-2	CASSQEQGWGTEAFF	TGTGCCAGCAGCCAAGAACAGGGCTGGGGCACTGAAGCTTTCTTT